This T cell receptor beta chain comes out of a study of T cell responses to AZD1222 COVID-19 vaccine. Sequencing used immunoSEQ multiplex PCR; TCRdb keeps in-frame clones, though not all of them. The sample holds about 130,000 clones, roughly 85% seen once. This clonotype was obtained from an adult in good health. Sequences were derived from peripheral blood, sampled on day 0 of MenACWY control vaccination.

The CDR3 region is CASSVGRLNSPLHF. The CDR3 DNA follows: TGCGCCAGCAGTGTAGGACGGCTGAATTCACCCCTCCACTTT. The rearrangement uses TRBV10-1 and TRBJ1-6; no clear D gene. Germline assignment: CDR1 WNHNN and CDR2 SYGVQD (reference sequence). The V end was cut by 4 bases, the J end by 7 bases, with 11 bases between. This CDR3 contains 14 residues.